Described below is a single TCR beta chain sequence and its context. Per the original methods: Estimation of nucleated cell counts was performed using reference gene primer amplification. The table came from immunoSEQ multiplex PCR; TCRdb's copy has only in-frame clones and leaves some out. V and J calls plus clone size are reproduced from that table; the DNA served to infer D and trimming. The data show under 250,000 clones, 80% to 90% seen once. This CDR3 has 16 residues. With 3 bases clipped from V and 5 bases from J, the junction kept 12 bases outside the gene matches. Germline V gene sequence: CDR1 SGHVS, CDR2 FQNEAQ. This sample is drawn from a study of blood T cell repertoires in COVID-19. Background on the study: Collection of acute and convalescent COVID-19 samples took place in the United States, Italy and Spain. PBMCs, B-cell-depleted T cells, or T cells were the source of the cDNA or gDNA that made up the material.

Sequenced sample: peripheral blood. The V and J genes are TRBV7-8 and TRBJ2-5; 7 positions agree with TRBD2. This sequence originates from a man aged 35 to 55 with acute or convalescent COVID-19. This CDR3 reads CASSFWGRASGETQYF. The DNA of the CDR3 is TGTGCCAGCAGCTTCTGGGGGAGGGCCAGCGGGGAGACCCAGTACTTC.